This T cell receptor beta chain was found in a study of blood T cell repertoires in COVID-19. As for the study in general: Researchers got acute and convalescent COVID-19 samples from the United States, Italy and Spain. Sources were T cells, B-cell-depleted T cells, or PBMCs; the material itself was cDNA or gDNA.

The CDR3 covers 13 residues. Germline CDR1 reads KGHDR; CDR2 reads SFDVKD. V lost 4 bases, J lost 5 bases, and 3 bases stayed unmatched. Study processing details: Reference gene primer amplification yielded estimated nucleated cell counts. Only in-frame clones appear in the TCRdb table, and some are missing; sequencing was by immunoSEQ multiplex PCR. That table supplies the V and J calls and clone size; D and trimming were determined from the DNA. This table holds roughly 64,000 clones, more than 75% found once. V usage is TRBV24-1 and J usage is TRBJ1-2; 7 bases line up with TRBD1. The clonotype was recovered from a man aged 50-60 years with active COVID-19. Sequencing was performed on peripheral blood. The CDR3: CATSDPTGYGYTF. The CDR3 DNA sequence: TGTGCCACCAGTGACCCGACAGGGTATGGCTACACCTTC.